This T cell receptor (beta chain) was identified in a study of blood T cell repertoires in COVID-19. CDR3 size: 18 residues. In germline, CDR1 is LNHDA, CDR2 SQIVND (reference sequence). V shed 1 base, J shed 6 bases, and the junction held 11 bases outside the gene matches. This table comes from immunoSEQ multiplex PCR, and its TCRdb copy is limited to in-frame clones, with some not included. This sample has 200,000 to 300,000 clones, with around four fifths found just once. Sequenced: peripheral blood. The rearrangement uses TRBV19 and TRBJ2-1; 11 bases fit TRBD2. This receptor was taken from a woman in her fifties or sixties with active or convalescent COVID-19. CDR3 nucleotides: TGTGCCAGTAGTATAGTCCCTAGCGGGGGGATCCTAGGCAATGAGCAGTTCTTC. Translated, it gives CASSIVPSGGILGNEQFF.